This T cell receptor beta chain came from a study of T cells in Graves' hyperthyroidism and ophthalmopathy. Patients having uncontrolled infection, another autoimmune disease, pregnancy or lactation were not included. The CDR3 is 14 residues long. The germline V gene encodes CDR1 SQVTM and CDR2 ANQGSEA. V lost 2 bases and J 0 bases, leaving 10 bases between the germline ends. The investigators amplified TCR beta CDR3 regions from RNA transcripts. TCR CDR3 regions were first amplified by RT-PCR with HTBI primers. MiXCR, run by TCRdb on the multiplex PCR reads, gives a single entry per CDR3 protein. The repertoire holds about 400,000 distinct CDR3 sequences, about an eighth seen once, with approximately 27% in the top ten. There are a few counts of this clonotype.

The sample was blood. The chain carries TRBV29-1 and TRBJ2-5, with unresolved D. The TCR sequence derives from a man in his fifties or sixties with Graves' ophthalmopathy. The CDR3 nucleotides read TGCAGCGTTGAAAGGACCTTAAACCAAGAGACCCAGTACTTC. Translating it yields CSVERTLNQETQYF.